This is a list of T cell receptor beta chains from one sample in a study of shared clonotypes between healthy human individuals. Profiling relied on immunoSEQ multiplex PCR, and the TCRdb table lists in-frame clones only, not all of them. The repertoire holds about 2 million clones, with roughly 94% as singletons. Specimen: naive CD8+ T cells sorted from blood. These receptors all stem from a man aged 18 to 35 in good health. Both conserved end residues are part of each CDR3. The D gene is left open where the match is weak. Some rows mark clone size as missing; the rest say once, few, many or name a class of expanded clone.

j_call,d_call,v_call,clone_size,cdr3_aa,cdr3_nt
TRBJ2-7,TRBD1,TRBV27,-,CASSSRDSYYEQYF,TGTGCCAGCAGCTCCCGGGACAGCTACTACGAGCAGTACTTC
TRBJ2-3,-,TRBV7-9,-,CASSFGSGGTDTQYF,TGTGCCAGCAGCTTTGGGTCGGGTGGCACAGATACGCAGTATTTT
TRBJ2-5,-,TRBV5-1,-,CASSSTRLQETQYF,TGCGCCAGCAGCTCCACAAGACTTCAAGAGACCCAGTACTTC
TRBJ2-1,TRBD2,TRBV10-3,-,CAISELGAGGPDEQFF,TGTGCCATCAGTGAGCTGGGGGCGGGGGGCCCCGATGAGCAGTTCTTC
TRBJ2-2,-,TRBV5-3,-,CATGRWTTDHGELFF,TGTGCCACCGGTCGATGGACTACGGACCACGGGGAGCTGTTTTTT
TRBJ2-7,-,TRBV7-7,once,CASSLKEGLYEQYF,TGTGCTAGCAGCCTCAAGGAGGGACTCTACGAGCAGTACTTC
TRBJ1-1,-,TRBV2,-,CASSAEVVGNTEAFF,TGTGCCAGCAGCGCGGAAGTGGTTGGGAACACTGAAGCTTTCTTT
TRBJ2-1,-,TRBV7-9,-,CASSHSNEQFF,TGTGCCAGCAGCCATAGCAATGAGCAGTTCTTC
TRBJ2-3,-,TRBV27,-,CASSHSRADTQYF,TGTGCCAGCAGCCATTCCAGGGCCGATACGCAGTATTTT
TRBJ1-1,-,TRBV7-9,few,CASSSSAGDEAFF,TGTGCCAGCAGCTCCTCTGCGGGCGACGAAGCTTTCTTT
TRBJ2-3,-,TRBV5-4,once,CASSPFESGDTQYF,TGTGCCAGCAGCCCCTTCGAGTCAGGAGATACGCAGTATTTT
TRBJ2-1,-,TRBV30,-,CAWRAGRATEQFF,TGTGCCTGGAGGGCGGGGCGAGCGACTGAGCAGTTCTTC
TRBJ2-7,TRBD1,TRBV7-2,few,CASSLTGGWEQYF,TGTGCCAGCAGTTTGACAGGGGGCTGGGAGCAGTACTTC
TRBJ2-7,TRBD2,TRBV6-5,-,CASSYFGGAYEQYF,TGTGCCAGCAGTTATTTTGGGGGGGCCTACGAGCAGTACTTC
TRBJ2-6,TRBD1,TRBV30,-,CAWVPSPGQGAYGANVLTF,TGTGCCTGGGTCCCTTCTCCGGGACAGGGGGCTTACGGGGCCAACGTCCTGACTTTC
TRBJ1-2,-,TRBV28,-,CASSTLIGEMLYGYTF,TGTGCCAGCAGTACTCTTATTGGGGAGATGCTTTATGGCTACACCTTC
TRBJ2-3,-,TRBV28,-,CASSMQGGMITDTQYF,TGTGCCAGCAGTATGCAGGGGGGGATGATCACAGATACGCAGTATTTT
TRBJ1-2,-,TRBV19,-,CASSFGGHGYTF,TGTGCCAGTAGTTTCGGGGGGCATGGCTACACCTTC
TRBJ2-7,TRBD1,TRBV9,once,CASSVGQGATYEQYF,TGTGCCAGCAGCGTAGGTCAGGGGGCCACCTACGAGCAGTACTTC
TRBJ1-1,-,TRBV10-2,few,CASTLNSEAFF,TGCGCCAGCACCCTAAACAGCGAAGCTTTCTTT
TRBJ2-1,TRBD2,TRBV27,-,CASSFLTSGGAFDNEQFF,TGTGCCAGCAGTTTCCTGACTAGCGGGGGGGCCTTCGACAATGAGCAGTTCTTC
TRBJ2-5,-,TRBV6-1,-,CASREGPPRARETQYF,TGTGCCAGCAGAGAAGGCCCCCCTAGGGCCCGGGAGACCCAGTACTTC
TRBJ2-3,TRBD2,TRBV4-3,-,CASSQDPAPLAGEADTQYF,TGCGCCAGCAGCCAAGACCCCGCCCCACTAGCGGGAGAGGCAGATACGCAGTATTTT
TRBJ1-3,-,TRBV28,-,CASSRRVHSGNTIYF,TGTGCCAGCAGCCGAAGGGTCCACTCTGGAAACACCATATATTTT
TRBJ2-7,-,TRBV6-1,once,CASSEGTAREEQYF,TGTGCCAGCAGTGAGGGAACGGCGCGAGAGGAGCAGTACTTC
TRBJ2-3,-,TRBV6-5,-,CASNYSGIRDTQYF,TGTGCCAGCAATTACTCAGGGATCCGCGATACGCAGTATTTT
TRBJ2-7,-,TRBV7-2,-,CASSPEVFREQYF,TGTGCCAGCAGCCCGGAGGTGTTTCGCGAGCAGTACTTC
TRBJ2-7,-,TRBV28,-,CASSLAEYEQYF,TGTGCCAGCAGTTTAGCGGAGTACGAGCAGTACTTC
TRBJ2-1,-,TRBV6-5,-,CASSYSAVSYNEQFF,TGTGCCAGCAGTTACTCCGCAGTCTCCTACAATGAGCAGTTCTTC
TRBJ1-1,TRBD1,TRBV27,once,CASTPDRGVGDTEAFF,TGTGCCAGCACCCCTGACAGGGGTGTGGGGGACACTGAAGCTTTCTTT
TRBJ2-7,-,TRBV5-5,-,CASSFDRVSDEQYF,TGTGCCAGCAGCTTTGATCGGGTTTCTGACGAGCAGTACTTC
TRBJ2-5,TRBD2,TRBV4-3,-,CASSQDGLAGLIQETQYF,TGCGCCAGCAGCCAAGATGGGCTAGCGGGGCTCATTCAAGAGACCCAGTACTTC
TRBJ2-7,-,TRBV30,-,CAWSVQGTPYEQYF,TGTGCCTGGAGTGTACAAGGGACCCCCTACGAGCAGTACTTC
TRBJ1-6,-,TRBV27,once,CASSLSSGSYNSPLHF,TGTGCCAGCAGTTTATCCAGCGGCTCCTATAATTCACCCCTCCACTTT
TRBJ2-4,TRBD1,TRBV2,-,CASSPGQGGLAKNIQYF,TGTGCCAGCAGCCCGGGACAGGGGGGGTTAGCCAAAAACATTCAGTACTTC
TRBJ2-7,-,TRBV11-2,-,CATSRGAGVYEQYF,TGTGCCACCTCACGGGGGGCAGGGGTTTACGAGCAGTACTTC
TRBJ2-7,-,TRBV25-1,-,CASSNSYEQYF,TGTGCCAGCTCTAACTCCTACGAGCAGTACTTC
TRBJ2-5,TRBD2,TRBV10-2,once,CASRGLGGETQYF,TGCGCCAGCAGGGGACTAGGGGGGGAGACCCAGTACTTC
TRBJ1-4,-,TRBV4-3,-,CASSQVTYATNEKLFF,TGCGCCAGCAGCCAAGTGACGTACGCAACTAATGAAAAACTGTTTTTT
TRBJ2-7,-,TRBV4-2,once,CASSPELAAPYEQYF,TGTGCCAGCAGCCCTGAATTGGCGGCTCCATACGAGCAGTACTTC
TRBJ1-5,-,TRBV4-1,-,CASNPVWVDSNQPQHF,TGCGCCAGCAACCCAGTTTGGGTTGATAGCAATCAGCCCCAGCATTTT
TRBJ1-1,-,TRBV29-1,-,CSVLTEGGEAFF,TGCAGCGTGCTGACCGAAGGAGGTGAAGCTTTCTTT
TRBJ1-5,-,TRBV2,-,CASSESYDMRQPQHF,TGTGCCAGCAGTGAAAGTTACGATATGAGACAGCCCCAGCATTTT
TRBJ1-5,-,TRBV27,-,CASSLFYSNQPQHF,TGTGCCAGCAGTTTATTTTATAGCAATCAGCCCCAGCATTTT
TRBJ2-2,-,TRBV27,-,CASSQIRVGGNTGELFF,TGTGCCAGCAGTCAAATCAGGGTAGGGGGGAACACCGGGGAGCTGTTTTTT
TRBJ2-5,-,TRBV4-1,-,CASSPGTLINQETQYF,TGCGCCAGCAGCCCCGGGACTCTAATAAACCAAGAGACCCAGTACTTC
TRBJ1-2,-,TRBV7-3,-,CASSPDTYGYTF,TGTGCCAGCAGCCCGGACACTTATGGCTACACCTTC
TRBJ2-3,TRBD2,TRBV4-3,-,CASSHEPYSGRSTDTQYF,TGCGCCAGCAGCCATGAGCCTTATAGCGGGAGATCCACAGATACGCAGTATTTT
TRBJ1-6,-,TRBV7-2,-,CASSTTGFLFPNYNSPLHF,TGTGCCAGCAGCACAACAGGCTTCCTATTCCCGAACTATAATTCACCCCTCCACTTT